These 12 T cell receptor beta chains originate from one sample sequenced in a study of breast tumors, draining lymph nodes, adjacent tissues. From the multiplex PCR reads, TCRdb called clonotypes with MiXCR, one entry per CDR3 protein. The data hold tens of thousands of distinct CDR3 sequences, with approximately 19% observed a single time. Breast cancer patients provided tissue from their axillary draining lymph nodes. Sequencing was carried out using axillary lymph node tissue. The receptors derive from a female donor with breast cancer. Some clones in this sample may be carry-over from other donors' samples.

This clonotype has at least ten counts. The chain links TRBV5-4 to TRBJ2-7; 7 nucleotides match TRBD1. The CDR3 is 15 amino acids. Germline loops: CDR1 SGHNT, CDR2 YYREEE (reference sequence). With V trimmed by 3 bases and J by 0 bases, 6 bases remained unmatched. The CDR3, as DNA: TGTGCCAGCAGCTCCTGGACAGGTTCCTCCTACGAGCAGTACTTC. This gives the protein CASSSWTGSSYEQYF. Full variable domain (remainder filled in from reference TRBV5-4 and TRBJ2-7): ETGVTQSPTHLIKTRGQQVTLRCSSQSGHNTVSWYQQALGQGPQFIFQYYREEENGRGNFPPRFSGLQFPNYSSELNVNALELDDSALYLCASSSWTGSSYEQYFGPGTRLTVT.

Many counts were recorded for this clonotype. CDR3 DNA: TGTGCCACCAGTGACCCGGGACAGGGGGTTTCCGGGGAGCTGTTTTTT. The encoded protein is CATSDPGQGVSGELFF. J is TRBJ2-2 and V is TRBV24-1; TRBD1 agrees at 11 bases. Trimming at V came to 4 bases and at J to 6 bases, leaving 6 bases not matched to a gene. Germline loops: CDR1 KGHDR, CDR2 SFDVKD. This CDR3 comprises 16 residues.

This rearrangement joins TRBV4-1 to TRBJ2-3, with 10 bases aligning to TRBD2. The CDR3 totals 16 residues. J lost 1 base, V lost 3 bases, and 4 bases had no gene match. Germline V gene lookup returns CDR1 MGHRA and CDR2 YSYEKL. The CDR3 protein is CASSHLSGRGTDTQYF. CDR3 bases: TGCGCCAGCAGCCACCTCAGCGGGAGGGGCACAGATACGCAGTATTTT.

This clonotype was found many times. This rearrangement joins TRBV29-1 to TRBJ2-2; TRBD1 aligns across 9 bases. Germline-derived CDR1 and CDR2 are SQVTM and ANQGSEA. V was pared by 6 bases and J by 4 bases, with 3 bases of the junction left unmatched. CDR3 length equals 13 residues. The CDR3 sequence is CSVDRGGTGELFF. CDR3 DNA sequence: TGCAGCGTCGACAGGGGGGGCACCGGGGAGCTGTTTTTT.

This clonotype was seen many times. Sequence at one end of the junction differs from germline and may be a read error. The V gene is TRBV2, the J gene TRBJ2-3, with D perhaps matching TRBD1 (6 bases). The CDR3 length is 11 residues. Germline V gene data show CDR1 as SNHLY and CDR2 as FYNNEI. The CDR3 nucleotides read TGTGCCAGCACCGACAGGTTATCCATCCTTTTT. Its protein product is CASTDRLSILF.

This clonotype has at least ten counts. The V call is TRBV4-1, the J call TRBJ2-5; TRBD2 matches 16 bases. Losses at the gene ends were 3 bases for V and 5 bases for J; bases not matched to a gene: 9. The CDR3 consists of 18 residues. Germline-derived CDR1 and CDR2 are MGHRA and YSYEKL. The CDR3 bases are TGCGCCAGCAGCCACCGCCCGGGACTAGCGGGAGGGGTGGAGACCCAGTACTTC. Its protein is CASSHRPGLAGGVETQYF.

This clonotype has at least ten counts. The CDR3 protein is CASSPSSGRGEQYF. The CDR3 coding sequence is TGTGCCAGCAGCCCCTCTAGCGGGAGGGGCGAGCAGTACTTC. The chain is built from TRBV12-3 or TRBV12-4 and TRBJ2-7, with 12 bases aligning to TRBD2. With 6 bases clipped from V and 6 bases from J, the junction kept 6 bases outside the gene matches. The CDR3 has 14 amino acids.

To note about this clonotype: With a much larger clone just one base away, this may be a read error. V is TRBV12-3 or TRBV12-4 and J is TRBJ2-1; D ambiguous. Trimming removed 8 bases at V and 0 bases at J, with 8 bases between. The CDR3 covers 13 residues. The CDR3 nucleotides read TGTGCCAGCGAGAGTAGCTCCTACAATGAGCAGTTCTTC. Its protein product is CASESSSYNEQFF.

Many counts were recorded for this clonotype. The J gene is TRBJ2-1, the V gene TRBV20-1, with 16 nucleotides matching TRBD2. This CDR3 region has 17 residues. Germline loops: CDR1 DFQATT, CDR2 SNEGSKA (reference sequence). The V gene end was trimmed by 0 bases and the J gene end by 5 bases; junction bases not matched to a gene: 4. CDR3 nucleotide sequence: TGCAGTGCTAGAGATGGGACTAGCGGGAGGGCTGACAATGAGCAGTTCTTC. It yields the protein CSARDGTSGRADNEQFF.

This clonotype was seen ten or more times. The rearrangement uses TRBV9 and TRBJ2-1; no reliable D call. The V gene's germline CDR1 is SGDLS and CDR2 YYNGEE. There are 15 residues in the CDR3. V lost 0 bases, J lost 4 bases, and 11 bases lay in between. CDR3 sequence reads: CASSVGNTEYNEQFF. In DNA, the CDR3 is TGTGCCAGCAGCGTAGGGAATACCGAATACAATGAGCAGTTCTTC.

This clonotype was seen only a few times. This chain joins TRBV14 and TRBJ2-5, with 9 bases that match TRBD1. The CDR3 contains 15 residues. With V trimmed by 2 bases and J by 2 bases, 3 bases remained unmatched. Per the germline V gene, CDR1 is SGHDN and CDR2 is FVKESK. CDR3 loop: CASSQPGTGQETQYF. CDR3 nucleotides: TGTGCCAGCAGCCAACCCGGGACAGGGCAAGAGACCCAGTACTTC.

This clonotype came up many times. The chain couples TRBV24-1 to TRBJ2-5; 7 bases line up with TRBD1. J lost 5 bases, V lost 5 bases, and 7 bases had no gene match. CDR3 length equals 14 residues. CDR1 KGHDR and CDR2 SFDVKD come from the germline V gene. CDR3 in amino acids: CATSARQGMETQYF. The CDR3 nucleotides are TGTGCCACCAGTGCTCGACAGGGTATGGAGACCCAGTACTTC.